The present entry profiles one T cell receptor beta chain with its context. Its cognate antigen is unknown. Clones were sequenced by immunoSEQ multiplex PCR, and TCRdb holds only the in-frame ones, with some missing. The table has roughly 64,000 clones, roughly 80% seen once. These data come from a study of OX40 agonist ivuxolimab in advanced cancers. The overall study: Previous treatment with anti-PD-1, anti-PD-L1 or anti-CTLA-4 therapy was allowed; 30% to 50% had received some.

Findings and caveats of the study: At 0.1 to 3.0 mg/kg and by week 6, clonal expansion occurred in CD4+ and CD8+ blood T cells.

The sample was CD4+ or CD8+ T cells sorted from blood, taken in a trial of the OX40 agonist ivuxolimab. The clonotype was recovered from an adult with an advanced solid tumor such as melanoma, head and neck, liver or kidney cancer.

The DNA for the CDR3 is TGTGCCAGCAGCCCCCCCGGACAGTACAATGAGCAGTTCTTC. It is translated as CASSPPGQYNEQFF. The chain has TRBV5-4 and TRBJ2-1; D is perhaps TRBD1 (6 bases). Looked up from germline, CDR1 is SGHNT and CDR2 is YYREEE (reference sequence). V was trimmed by 4 bases and J by 4 bases, leaving 12 bases between them. The CDR3 sequence is 14 residues long.